The rows below give T cell receptor beta chains drawn from one sample of a study of cytomegalovirus exposure and HLA in healthy donors. Profiling relied on immunoSEQ multiplex PCR, and the TCRdb table lists in-frame clones only, not all of them. The sample records roughly 100,000 clones, approximately 83% being singletons. Sequenced sample: PBMCs. All receptors come from a man aged 18 to 29 in good health and CMV-seronegative. The CDR3 runs from the conserved cysteine through the conserved F or W. The D gene is left open where the match is weak. Part of the rows lack a size; the others show once, few, many or a class for expanded clones.

V gene	D gene	clone size	J gene	CDR3 protein	CDR3 DNA
TRBV11-3	.	.	TRBJ2-1	CASSLLTGEQFF	TGTGCCAGCAGCTTGTTAACGGGAGAACAGTTCTTC
TRBV7-9	TRBD1	.	TRBJ2-7	CASSPRQGATYEQYF	TGTGCCAGCAGCCCGCGACAGGGGGCAACCTACGAGCAGTACTTC
TRBV9	.	.	TRBJ1-1	CASSESIGGTEAFF	TGTGCCAGCAGCGAGTCAATCGGCGGGACTGAAGCTTTCTTT
TRBV27	.	.	TRBJ1-5	CASRTQGSGQPQHF	TGTGCCAGCAGGACCCAGGGTTCGGGCCAGCCCCAGCATTTT
TRBV6-6	.	.	TRBJ2-7	CASTGGASYEQYF	TGTGCCAGCACTGGCGGAGCCTCCTACGAGCAGTACTTC
TRBV7-9	TRBD2	.	TRBJ2-7	CASSPSGRSYEQYF	TGTGCCAGCAGCCCTAGCGGGAGGTCCTACGAGCAGTACTTC
TRBV28	.	.	TRBJ2-7	CASMGGTYHEQYF	TGTGCCAGCATGGGGGGAACTTACCACGAGCAGTACTTC
TRBV4-1	.	.	TRBJ2-7	CASSIDSAYEQYF	TGCGCCAGCAGCATAGACTCTGCCTACGAGCAGTACTTC
TRBV5-6	TRBD1	.	TRBJ1-1	CASSAYGAGGLNTEAFF	TGTGCCAGCAGCGCCTATGGGGCAGGGGGACTGAACACTGAAGCTTTCTTT
TRBV30	.	.	TRBJ1-3	CAWSVQGIANTIYF	TGTGCCTGGAGTGTACAGGGAATAGCAAACACCATATATTTT
TRBV28	TRBD1	.	TRBJ2-7	CASSPTGGGDSYEQYF	TGTGCCAGCAGTCCGACAGGGGGCGGGGACTCCTACGAGCAGTACTTC
TRBV27	.	few	TRBJ2-2	CASTRGAGELFF	TGTGCCAGCACCAGGGGGGCCGGGGAGCTGTTTTTT
TRBV7-9	TRBD2	.	TRBJ2-7	CASSLVSSGSVYEQYF	TGTGCCAGCAGCTTAGTATCTAGCGGGAGTGTTTACGAGCAGTACTTC
TRBV10-3	.	.	TRBJ2-1	CAISESRGAYNEQFF	TGTGCCATCAGTGAGTCTCGGGGTGCCTACAATGAGCAGTTCTTC
TRBV25-1	TRBD1	few	TRBJ1-4	CASRETGGREKLFF	TGTGCCAGCAGGGAGACAGGGGGCAGGGAAAAACTGTTTTTT
TRBV2	TRBD1	once	TRBJ1-2	CASRRTGVNYGYTF	TGTGCCAGCAGGCGGACAGGGGTAAACTATGGCTACACCTTC
TRBV11-2	.	.	TRBJ2-7	CASSLARVNEQYF	TGTGCCAGCAGCTTAGCCAGGGTCAACGAGCAGTACTTC
TRBV14	TRBD1	.	TRBJ2-1	CASSQGTGWGNEQFF	TGTGCCAGCAGCCAGGGGACAGGGTGGGGAAATGAGCAGTTCTTC
TRBV19	.	.	TRBJ1-2	CASSIPGNYGYTF	TGTGCCAGTAGTATTCCAGGGAACTATGGCTACACCTTC
TRBV2	TRBD1	.	TRBJ2-7	CASGLSDRGGSEQYF	TGTGCCAGTGGCCTCTCGGACAGGGGAGGAAGCGAGCAGTACTTC
TRBV7-3	TRBD1	.	TRBJ1-1	CASSPRPSGTANTEAFF	TGTGCCAGCAGCCCTCGCCCCTCGGGGACAGCTAACACTGAAGCTTTCTTT
TRBV19	TRBD2	few	TRBJ2-1	CASSIRGTSGRPEQFF	TGTGCCAGTAGTATTAGGGGGACTAGCGGGAGGCCCGAGCAGTTCTTC
TRBV6-6	.	.	TRBJ1-5	CASRPGGDQPQHF	TGTGCCAGCAGGCCCGGAGGAGATCAGCCCCAGCATTTT
TRBV4-3	.	.	TRBJ1-5	CASSQDVARVHQPQHF	TGCGCCAGCAGCCAAGACGTAGCGAGGGTTCATCAGCCCCAGCATTTT
TRBV11-3	.	.	TRBJ2-5	CASSLVGGETQYF	TGTGCCAGCAGCCTAGTGGGGGGAGAGACCCAGTACTTC
TRBV6-5	TRBD1	once	TRBJ1-3	CASSYKGTGAGNTIYF	TGTGCCAGCAGCTACAAAGGGACAGGTGCTGGAAACACCATATATTTT
TRBV19	.	.	TRBJ1-5	CASSITHHQPQHF	TGTGCCAGTAGTATAACTCATCATCAGCCCCAGCATTTT
TRBV7-9	.	.	TRBJ2-7	CASSIPFAYEQYF	TGTGCCAGCAGCATTCCTTTCGCCTACGAGCAGTACTTC
TRBV4-3	TRBD1	.	TRBJ2-6	CASSQRQGTGANVLTF	TGCGCCAGCAGCCAACGACAGGGGACGGGGGCCAACGTCCTGACTTTC
TRBV13	.	.	TRBJ2-5	CASSSPLGGARTQYF	TGTGCCAGCAGCTCGCCGCTTGGGGGGGCTCGGACCCAGTACTTC
TRBV18	.	.	TRBJ2-5	CASSPGRGQETQYF	TGTGCCAGCTCACCGGGCAGGGGACAAGAGACCCAGTACTTC
TRBV9	.	.	TRBJ2-2	CASSVGPGDTGELFF	TGTGCCAGCAGCGTAGGGCCCGGGGATACCGGGGAGCTGTTTTTT
TRBV28	TRBD2	.	TRBJ2-5	CASSLPPGRTSGRETQYF	TGTGCCAGCAGTTTACCCCCCGGCCGGACTAGCGGGAGAGAGACCCAGTACTTC
TRBV14	.	.	TRBJ2-5	CASSLQGSETQYF	TGTGCCAGCAGCCTTCAGGGTTCTGAGACCCAGTACTTC
TRBV7-9	.	once	TRBJ2-1	CASSASYSNEQFF	TGTGCCAGCAGCGCGAGTTATTCCAATGAGCAGTTCTTC
TRBV13	TRBD2	.	TRBJ2-7	CASSLGRLAQSSYEQYF	TGTGCCAGCAGCTTAGGCCGACTAGCCCAAAGCTCCTACGAGCAGTACTTC
TRBV7-8	.	.	TRBJ2-5	CASRNLAPEGETQYF	TGTGCCAGCAGGAATCTAGCGCCAGAGGGAGAGACCCAGTACTTC
TRBV28	.	once	TRBJ1-2	CASSLMGAVNYGYTF	TGTGCCAGCAGTTTAATGGGGGCGGTTAACTATGGCTACACCTTC
TRBV6-6	.	.	TRBJ2-1	CASSRQKRNEQFF	TGTGCCAGCAGTCGGCAGAAGCGAAATGAGCAGTTCTTC
TRBV2	.	.	TRBJ1-1	CASSEGGNTEAFF	TGTGCCAGCAGTGAGGGGGGGAACACTGAAGCTTTCTTT
TRBV19	.	.	TRBJ2-1	CASSSESPDEQFF	TGTGCCAGTTCTAGCGAGAGTCCAGATGAGCAGTTCTTC
TRBV7-3	TRBD2	.	TRBJ2-2	CASSLTGTRGSGELFF	TGTGCCAGCAGCTTAACTGGGACTAGGGGGTCCGGGGAGCTGTTTTTT
TRBV4-3	TRBD1	.	TRBJ1-2	CASSQDRGTAYGYTF	TGCGCCAGCAGCCAAGACCGCGGGACAGCATATGGCTACACCTTC